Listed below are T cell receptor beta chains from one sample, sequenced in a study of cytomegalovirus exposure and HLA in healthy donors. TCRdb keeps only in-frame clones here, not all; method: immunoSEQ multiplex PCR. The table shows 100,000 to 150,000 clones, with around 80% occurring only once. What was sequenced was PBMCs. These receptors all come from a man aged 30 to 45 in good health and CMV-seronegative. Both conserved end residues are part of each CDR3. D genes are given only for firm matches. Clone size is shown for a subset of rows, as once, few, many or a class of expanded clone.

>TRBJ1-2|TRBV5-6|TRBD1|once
TGTGCCAGCAGCTTGTGGGACAGCTCCTCCAACTATGGCTACACCTTC
CASSLWDSSSNYGYTF
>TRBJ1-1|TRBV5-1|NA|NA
TGCGCCAGCAGCTTGGTCCCGATCCTAGAGGGAACTATAACCCCTGAAGCTTTCTTT
CASSLVPILEGTITPEAFF
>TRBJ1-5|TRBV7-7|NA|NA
TGTGCCAGCAGCCGGACTGCTAATCAGCCCCAGCATTTT
CASSRTANQPQHF
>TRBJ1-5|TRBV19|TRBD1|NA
TGTGCCAGTAGGCGGACAGGGGGCAGAATCGGCAATCAGCCCCAGCATTTT
CASRRTGGRIGNQPQHF
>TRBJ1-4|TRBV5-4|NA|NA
TGTGCCAGCAGCTTGGACGGGGCAACTAATGAAAAACTGTTTTTT
CASSLDGATNEKLFF
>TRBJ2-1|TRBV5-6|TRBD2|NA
TGTGCCAGCAGGGAGGCGGGAGCCCGGGTGTATGAGCAGTTCTTC
CASREAGARVYEQFF
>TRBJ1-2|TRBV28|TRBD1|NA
TGTGCCAGCAGTTTTTCGGACAGGGGGCGATCTGGCTACACCTTC
CASSFSDRGRSGYTF
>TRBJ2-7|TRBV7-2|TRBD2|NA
TGTGCCAGCAGCTTGGCCAGGCGGGGGGACTACGAGCAGTACTTC
CASSLARRGDYEQYF
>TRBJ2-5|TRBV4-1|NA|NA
TGCGCCAGCAGCCAAGCTGGAGGGAGGCTAGGGGAGCAGTACTTC
CASSQAGGRLGEQYF
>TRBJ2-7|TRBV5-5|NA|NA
TGTGCCAGCAGCTTTAGGACACCAGACTACGAGCAGTACTTC
CASSFRTPDYEQYF
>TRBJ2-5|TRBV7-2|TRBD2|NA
TGTGCCAGCACCCTTAGCGGGGGGAGGGTTCAAGAGACCCAGTACTTC
CASTLSGGRVQETQYF
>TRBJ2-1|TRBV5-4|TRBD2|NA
TGTGCCAGCAGCCGGACTAGCGGGAGCTCCTACAATGAGCAGTTCTTC
CASSRTSGSSYNEQFF
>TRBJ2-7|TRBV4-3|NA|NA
TGCGCCAGCAGCCTAGACGGGAGCTCCTACGAGCAGTACTTC
CASSLDGSSYEQYF
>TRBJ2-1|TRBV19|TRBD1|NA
TGTGCCAGTAGTATGTACACAGGGGTAGGCTACAATGAGCAGTTCTTC
CASSMYTGVGYNEQFF
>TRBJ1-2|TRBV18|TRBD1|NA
TGTGCCAGCTCCCGGGACAGGGACTTCTATGGCTACACCTTC
CASSRDRDFYGYTF
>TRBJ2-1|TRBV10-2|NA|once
TGCGCCAGCACCCTCGAGGGGGGGCGATCGCCTGAGCAGTTCTTC
CASTLEGGRSPEQFF
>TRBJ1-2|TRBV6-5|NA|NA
TGTGCCAGCAGTCCCCAGGGATTGACCCTCTACACCTTC
CASSPQGLTLYTF
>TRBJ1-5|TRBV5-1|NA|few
TGCGCCAGCAGCTTGGGAGGGAGAGGCGGAGAGCAGCCCCAGCATTTT
CASSLGGRGGEQPQHF
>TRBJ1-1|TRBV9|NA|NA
TGTGCCAGCAGCGTTGGAACAGTGAACACTGAAGCTTTCTTT
CASSVGTVNTEAFF
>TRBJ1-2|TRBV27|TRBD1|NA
TGTGCCAGCAGTTTAATGGGACAGGTTTATGGCTACACCTTC
CASSLMGQVYGYTF